The 32 T cell receptor beta chains below come from one sample, sequenced in a study of T cell responses to AZD1222 COVID-19 vaccine (dated by TCRdb to the early 2020s). The sample's time point label, decoded: baseline before first vaccination. The library relied on the immunoSEQ multiplex PCR assay. TCRdb stores this immuneACCESS table with in-frame sequences only. Part of the clones is absent; in the studies checked, under half of the shortfall reflects unresolved V genes, and no reason is known for the rest. This sample holds around 28,000 clones; roughly 89% were observed only once. Jointly, the top ten make up roughly 1.3% of the sample. The sequences come from peripheral blood, collected on day 0 of AZD1222 vaccination. These receptors all stem from an adult in good health.

As DNA, the CDR3 is TGCGCCAGCAGCGGGACAGGGGGCGGTGACACTGAAGCTTTCTTT. This codes for CASSGTGGGDTEAFF. The rearrangement links TRBV5-1 to TRBJ1-1; 12 bases line up with TRBD1. Germline V gene data show CDR1 as SGHRS and CDR2 as YFSETQ. This CDR3 region has 15 residues. The V and J ends lost 4 bases and 3 bases, in that order; junction bases with no gene match: 4. The full variable domain, completed using reference TRBV5-1 and TRBJ1-1, is KAGVTQTPRYLIKTRGQQVTLSCSPISGHRSVSWYQQTPGQGLQFLFEYFSETQRNKGNFPGRFSGRQFSNSRSEMNVSTLELGDSALYLCASSGTGGGDTEAFFGQGTRLTVV.

The chain links TRBV4-1 to TRBJ1-2, with 7 bases identical to TRBD1. This CDR3 is built from 15 residues. Germline-derived CDR1 and CDR2 are MGHRA and YSYEKL. With 2 bases clipped from V and 6 bases from J, the junction kept 9 bases outside the gene matches. The CDR3 spells CASSQPTGNLNGYTF. CDR3 DNA sequence: TGCGCCAGCAGCCAACCGACAGGGAATCTGAATGGCTACACCTTC.

This sequence joins TRBV20-1 and TRBJ1-2; D may be TRBD1 (5 bases). Trimming removed 4 bases at V and 4 bases at J, with 7 bases between. Germline CDR1 DFQATT, CDR2 SNEGSKA (reference sequence). The CDR3 is 11 amino acids. The DNA for the CDR3 is TGCAGTGCTACAGGGAGCTATGGCTACACCTTC. Translation gives CSATGSYGYTF.

This rearrangement joins TRBV5-6 to TRBJ2-7; maybe TRBD1 (5 bases). The CDR3 is made up of 14 amino acids. V dropped 3 bases and J dropped 3 bases, with 13 bases sitting between them. Germline V CDR1 and CDR2: SGHDT, YYEEEE. The CDR3 DNA reads TGTGCCAGCAGCTGGAGCGACAGCTACTACGAGCAGTACTTC. Protein: CASSWSDSYYEQYF.

The chain carries TRBV7-9 and TRBJ2-7; possible D gene TRBD2, 5 bases. The CDR3 spans 14 residues. Germline values: CDR1 SEHNR, CDR2 FQNEAQ (reference sequence). V lost 5 bases, J lost 3 bases, and 14 bases lay in between. The CDR3: CASSPPSGHYEQYF. The CDR3 DNA follows: TGTGCCAGCAGCCCCCCCAGCGGCCACTACGAGCAGTACTTC.

The chain links TRBV28 to TRBJ2-7, with D perhaps TRBD1 (5 bases). This CDR3 comprises 14 residues. Trimming took off 7 bases at V and 2 bases at J, with 15 bases between the two ends. CDR1 is MDHEN and CDR2 is SYDVKM in the germline V gene. The CDR3 is CASTSGPLTYEQYF. The CDR3, as DNA: TGTGCCAGCACATCAGGGCCTTTAACCTACGAGCAGTACTTC.

The V call is TRBV6-5, the J call TRBJ1-6; D is possibly TRBD1 (5 bases). There are 15 residues in the CDR3. The V end lost 4 bases, the J end lost 9 bases, and 16 bases lay between the germline ends. From germline, CDR1 is MNHEY and CDR2 SVGAGI. CDR3 bases: TGTGCCAGCAGTTTGGAACAGGTTTGGGCTTCACCCCTCCACTTT. It is translated as CASSLEQVWASPLHF.

The rearrangement uses TRBV28 and TRBJ1-1; 8 bases are shared with TRBD1. There are 15 residues in the CDR3. Germline V gene sequence: CDR1 MDHEN, CDR2 SYDVKM. The V gene end was trimmed by 1 base and the J gene end by 8 bases; junction bases not matched to a gene: 9. CDR3 amino acids: CASSLSDRDLAEAFF. For the CDR3, the DNA is TGTGCCAGCAGTTTATCGGACAGGGATTTAGCAGAAGCTTTCTTT. Full variable domain (rest looked up from reference TRBV28 and TRBJ1-1): DVKVTQSSRYLVKRTGEKVFLECVQDMDHENMFWYRQDPGLGLRLIYFSYDVKMKEKGDIPEGYSVSREKKERFSLILESASTNQTSMYLCASSLSDRDLAEAFFGQGTRLTVV.

The genes are TRBV7-2 and TRBJ2-7; 7 nucleotides agree with TRBD1. CDR1 and CDR2 (germline): SGHTA, FQGNSA. Losses at the gene ends were 5 bases for V and 2 bases for J; bases not matched to a gene: 6. The CDR3 covers 14 residues. DNA of the CDR3: TGTGCCAGCAGCCCCGGACAGGAACCCTACGAGCAGTACTTC. Its protein product is CASSPGQEPYEQYF.

The rearrangement joins TRBV10-1 to TRBJ2-5; D is perhaps TRBD2 (6 bases). Trimming removed 3 bases from V and 5 bases from J, with 13 bases in between. Germline assignment: CDR1 WNHNN and CDR2 SYGVQD (reference sequence). The CDR3 sequence is 14 residues long. In nucleotides, the CDR3 is TGCGCCAGCAGTGACAAGACTAGATGGGAGACCCAGTACTTC. Encoded protein: CASSDKTRWETQYF.

This rearrangement joins TRBV6-6 to TRBJ1-6; 7 positions match TRBD1. This CDR3 is 15 amino acids long. V dropped 6 bases and J dropped 7; count of bases not matched to a gene: 9. The germline V gene encodes CDR1 MNHNY and CDR2 SVGAGI (reference sequence). CDR3 nucleotide sequence: TGTGCCAGCAGGTTACCCGGGACAGACAATTCACCCCTCCACTTT. Translating it yields CASRLPGTDNSPLHF.

This clone came up once. The chain couples TRBV19 to TRBJ1-5; D gene uncertain. Germline-derived CDR1 and CDR2 are LNHDA and SQIVND (reference sequence). Trimming stripped 5 bases from V and 0 bases from J, with 8 bases between. This CDR3 has 14 residues. The CDR3 sequence: CASSPTASNQPQHF. As DNA, the CDR3 is TGTGCCAGTAGTCCTACAGCTAGCAATCAGCCCCAGCATTTT. The complete variable domain, with remaining parts taken from reference TRBV19 and TRBJ1-5, reads DGGITQSPKYLFRKEGQNVTLSCEQNLNHDAMYWYRQDPGQGLRLIYYSQIVNDFQKGDIAEGYSVSREKKESFPLTVTSAQKNPTAFYLCASSPTASNQPQHFGDGTRLSIL.

The chain recombines TRBV5-6 with TRBJ1-6; D is undetermined. The CDR3 loop spans 13 amino acids. The V and J ends lost 0 bases and 8 bases respectively, with 6 bases between them. The germline CDR1 and CDR2 sequences are SGHDT and YYEEEE. The CDR3 nucleotides are TGTGCCAGCAGCTTGGAGGTTTATTCACCCCTCCACTTT. Its protein is CASSLEVYSPLHF.

The chain joins TRBV6-5 to TRBJ1-1; a weak D match, TRBD1 (6 bases). CDR3 length equals 14 residues. The V gene lost 2 bases and the J gene lost 5 bases, with 12 bases spanning the gap. CDR1 and CDR2 (germline): MNHEY, SVGAGI. CDR3 coding DNA: TGTGCCAGCAGTTACAGGGGGATCGGGACTGAAGCTTTCTTT. Its translation is CASSYRGIGTEAFF.

This chain connects TRBV7-9 to TRBJ2-7; 9 bases align to TRBD1. The CDR3 extends over 16 amino acids. CDR1 and CDR2 (germline): SEHNR, FQNEAQ (reference sequence). V lost 4 bases and J lost 5; bases outside the gene matches: 12. The CDR3 DNA is TGTGCCAGCAGCTCCATGGCCGGGACAGGGTTCCACGAGCAGTACTTC. Amino acids: CASSSMAGTGFHEQYF.

The chain joins TRBV7-8 to TRBJ1-2, with D unclear. V was cut by 5 bases and J by 9 bases, with 16 bases left in between. Germline V lookup: CDR1 SGHVS, CDR2 FQNEAQ. The CDR3 is 13 residues long. The CDR3 here is CASSPPPGARYTF. The CDR3 region has the DNA TGTGCCAGCAGCCCACCGCCAGGTGCGCGCTACACCTTC.

The gene calls are TRBV27 and TRBJ1-1; possible D gene TRBD1, 5 bases. V lost 5 bases to trimming and J lost 4 bases, with 8 bases between them. Germline-derived CDR1 and CDR2 are MNHEY and SMNVEV (reference sequence). The CDR3 loop spans 12 amino acids. CDR3 in amino acids: CASSRGGTEAFF. The CDR3 region has the DNA TGTGCCAGCAGTCGGGGGGGCACTGAAGCTTTCTTT.

The V call is TRBV19, the J call TRBJ2-7; D ambiguous. The V gene lost 1 base and the J gene lost 2 bases, with 6 bases spanning the gap. CDR3 length equals 13 residues. Per germline, CDR1 LNHDA and CDR2 SQIVND (reference sequence). The CDR3 sequence: CASSIGAAYEQYF. The CDR3, as DNA: TGTGCCAGTAGTATAGGGGCAGCCTACGAGCAGTACTTC. The variable domain in full, with the rest retrieved from reference TRBV19 and TRBJ2-7, is DGGITQSPKYLFRKEGQNVTLSCEQNLNHDAMYWYRQDPGQGLRLIYYSQIVNDFQKGDIAEGYSVSREKKESFPLTVTSAQKNPTAFYLCASSIGAAYEQYFGPGTRLTVT.

The chain joins TRBV10-3 to TRBJ1-2; 7 nucleotides match TRBD1. Germline assignment: CDR1 ENHRY and CDR2 SYGVKD. With V trimmed by 3 bases and J by 6 bases, 1 base remained unmatched. This CDR3 comprises 12 residues. Here the CDR3 reads CAISETGDGYTF. As DNA, the CDR3 is TGTGCCATCAGTGAAACAGGGGATGGCTACACCTTC.

CDR3 sequence reads: CASSDPTGTNQPQHF. CDR3 nucleotide sequence: TGTGCCAGCAGCGACCCGACAGGAACCAATCAGCCCCAGCATTTT. J is TRBJ1-5 and V is TRBV6-5; D possibly corresponds to TRBD1 (6 bases). The CDR3 extends over 15 amino acids. Trimming shortened V by 6 bases and J by 3 bases, and 15 bases separated the two germline ends. Looked up from germline, CDR1 is MNHEY and CDR2 is SVGAGI.

The rearrangement uses TRBV7-3 and TRBJ1-1, with D possibly matching TRBD1 (5 bases). With 2 bases removed from V and 1 base from J, the gap between germline ends came to 14 bases. This CDR3 region has 16 residues. Germline V gene lookup returns CDR1 SGHTA and CDR2 FQGTGA. CDR3: CASSLSGLQENTEAFF. The CDR3, as DNA: TGTGCCAGCAGCTTATCGGGGCTCCAAGAGAACACTGAAGCTTTCTTT.

V gene TRBV3-1 (or the pseudogene TRBV3-2) combines with J gene TRBJ2-1; D gene unclear. The V and J ends lost 2 bases and 4 bases respectively, with 18 bases between them. Germline V lookup: CDR1 LGHDT, CDR2 YNNKEL (reference sequence). The CDR3 is made up of 17 amino acids. Here the CDR3 reads CASSQSLWARQYNEQFF. For the CDR3, the DNA is TGTGCCAGCAGCCAATCCCTTTGGGCGAGACAATACAATGAGCAGTTCTTC.

The V gene is TRBV28, the J gene TRBJ2-7, with 11 bases fitting TRBD2. The V gene end was trimmed by 6 bases and the J gene end by 3 bases; junction bases not matched to a gene: 13. This CDR3 is 17 amino acids long. Germline CDR1 reads MDHEN; CDR2 reads SYDVKM. CDR3 region: CASSTGGSGRAGYEQYF. The CDR3 coding sequence is TGTGCCAGCAGCACAGGGGGTAGCGGGAGGGCCGGCTACGAGCAGTACTTC.

This chain uses TRBV5-1 with TRBJ2-3, with 7 positions matching TRBD2. This CDR3 contains 15 residues. CDR1 and CDR2 from the germline V gene are SGHRS and YFSETQ. Germline trimming cut 0 bases from V and 1 base from J; bases unmatched to any gene: 2. The CDR3 coding sequence is TGCGCCAGCAGCTTGGATGCGGGGGGCACAGATACGCAGTATTTT. It encodes CASSLDAGGTDTQYF.

The V and J genes are TRBV2 and TRBJ1-2, with D unclear. Germline CDR1 reads SNHLY; CDR2 reads FYNNEI. The V end lost 6 bases, the J end lost 5 bases, and 10 bases lay between the germline ends. There are 12 residues in the CDR3. CDR3 coding DNA: TGTGCCAGCAGCGAGGGAACTTATGGCTACACCTTC. The encoded protein is CASSEGTYGYTF.

The V gene is TRBV6-6, the J gene TRBJ1-3; unclear D gene. V lost 5 bases and J lost 0, with 8 bases in between. Germline V gene data show CDR1 as MNHNY and CDR2 as SVGAGI (reference sequence). CDR3 length: 14 residues. The CDR3 DNA reads as TGTGCCAGCAGTGGCAGCCGCTCTGGAAACACCATATATTTT. This translates into CASSGSRSGNTIYF.

The chain joins TRBV6-6 to TRBJ2-2; no firm D call. Germline V gene lookup returns CDR1 MNHNY and CDR2 SVGAGI (reference sequence). The CDR3 has 13 amino acids. The V and J ends lost 7 bases and 1 base respectively, with 7 bases between them. The CDR3 region is CASTPGNTGELFF. Here the CDR3 DNA reads TGTGCCAGCACGCCGGGGAACACCGGGGAGCTGTTTTTT.

The chain links TRBV3-1 (or the pseudogene TRBV3-2) to TRBJ1-6; maybe TRBD1 (5 bases). V was pared by 1 base and J by 15 bases, with 13 bases between. The CDR3 spans 13 residues. CDR1 is LGHDT, CDR2 YNNKEL, per germline (reference sequence). In DNA, the CDR3 is TGTGCCAGCAGCCAAGGGGACGCCTCCCGCCTCCACTTT. Translation: CASSQGDASRLHF.

The gene calls are TRBV3-1 (or the pseudogene TRBV3-2) and TRBJ2-3; D gene uncertain. The germline gives CDR1 LGHDT, CDR2 YNNKEL (reference sequence). The CDR3 is 15 amino acids. V was clipped by 2 bases and J by 0 bases, with 9 bases between them. The CDR3 DNA is TGTGCCAGCAGCCAAATAGACGTTAGCACAGATACGCAGTATTTT. Its translation is CASSQIDVSTDTQYF.

V gene TRBV7-2 combines with J gene TRBJ2-7; D ambiguous. The CDR3 covers 13 residues. Germline V gene lookup returns CDR1 SGHTA and CDR2 FQGNSA. Trimming removed 3 bases at V and 6 bases at J, with 12 bases between. The CDR3: CASSLVTLGEQYF. The CDR3, as DNA: TGTGCCAGCAGCTTGGTCACCCTCGGCGAGCAGTACTTC.

V usage is TRBV2 and J usage is TRBJ1-5; possibly TRBD1 for D (6 bases). V was cut by 5 bases and J by 5 bases, with 13 bases left in between. The CDR3 covers 14 residues. The germline V gene encodes CDR1 SNHLY and CDR2 FYNNEI. The CDR3 region has the DNA TGTGCCAGCAGTCAACAGGGATTCGATCAGCCCCAGCATTTT. This gives the protein CASSQQGFDQPQHF. Full variable domain (rest looked up from reference TRBV2 and TRBJ1-5): EPEVTQTPSHQVTQMGQEVILRCVPISNHLYFYWYRQILGQKVEFLVSFYNNEISEKSEIFDDQFSVERPDGSNFTLKIRSTKLEDSAMYFCASSQQGFDQPQHFGDGTRLSIL.

J is TRBJ1-2 and V is TRBV4-3; D is unclear. CDR3 length: 12 amino acids. Looked up from germline, CDR1 is LGHNA and CDR2 is YSLEER. V was pared by 0 bases and J by 8 bases, with 7 bases between. CDR3 coding DNA: TGCGCCAGCAGCCAAGAGGGGAGGGGCTACACCTTC. Translation: CASSQEGRGYTF.